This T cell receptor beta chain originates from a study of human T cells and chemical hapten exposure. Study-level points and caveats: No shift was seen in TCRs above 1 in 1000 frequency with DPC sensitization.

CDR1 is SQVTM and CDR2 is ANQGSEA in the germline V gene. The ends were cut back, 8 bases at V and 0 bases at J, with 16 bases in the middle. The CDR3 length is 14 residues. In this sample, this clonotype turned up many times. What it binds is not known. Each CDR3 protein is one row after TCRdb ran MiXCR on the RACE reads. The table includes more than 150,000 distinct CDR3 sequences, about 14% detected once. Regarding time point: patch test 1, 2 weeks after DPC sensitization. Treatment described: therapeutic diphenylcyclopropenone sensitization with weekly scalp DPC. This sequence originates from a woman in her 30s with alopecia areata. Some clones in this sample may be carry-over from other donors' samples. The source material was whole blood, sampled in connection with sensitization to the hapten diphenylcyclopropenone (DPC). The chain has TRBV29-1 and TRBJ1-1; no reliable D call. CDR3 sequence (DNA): TGCAGCACCGGACGGCCCGGAATGAACACTGAAGCTTTCTTT. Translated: CSTGRPGMNTEAFF.